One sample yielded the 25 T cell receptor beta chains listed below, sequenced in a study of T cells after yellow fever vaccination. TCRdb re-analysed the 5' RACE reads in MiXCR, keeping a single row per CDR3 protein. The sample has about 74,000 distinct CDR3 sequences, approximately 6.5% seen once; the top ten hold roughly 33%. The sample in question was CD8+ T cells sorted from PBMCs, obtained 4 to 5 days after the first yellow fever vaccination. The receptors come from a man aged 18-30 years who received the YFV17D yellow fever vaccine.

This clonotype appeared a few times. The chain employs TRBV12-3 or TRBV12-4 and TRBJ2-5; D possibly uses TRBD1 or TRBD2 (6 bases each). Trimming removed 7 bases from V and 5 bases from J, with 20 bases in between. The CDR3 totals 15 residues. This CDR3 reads CASTTGGTREETQYF. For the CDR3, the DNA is TGTGCCAGCACTACTGGGGGCACTCGGGAGGAGACCCAGTACTTC.

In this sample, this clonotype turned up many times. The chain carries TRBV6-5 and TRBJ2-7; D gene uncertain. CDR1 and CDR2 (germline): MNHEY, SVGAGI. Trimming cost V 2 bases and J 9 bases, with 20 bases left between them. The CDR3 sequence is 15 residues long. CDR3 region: CASSYELTLNLPQYF. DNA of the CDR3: TGTGCCAGCAGTTACGAACTTACTCTTAATTTACCGCAGTACTTC.

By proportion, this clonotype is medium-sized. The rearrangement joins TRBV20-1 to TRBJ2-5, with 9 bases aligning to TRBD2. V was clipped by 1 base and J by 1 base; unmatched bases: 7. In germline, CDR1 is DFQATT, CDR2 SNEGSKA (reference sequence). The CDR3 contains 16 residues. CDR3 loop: CSARGGLAGSQETQYF. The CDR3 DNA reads TGCAGTGCTAGAGGGGGGCTAGCGGGGAGCCAAGAGACCCAGTACTTC.

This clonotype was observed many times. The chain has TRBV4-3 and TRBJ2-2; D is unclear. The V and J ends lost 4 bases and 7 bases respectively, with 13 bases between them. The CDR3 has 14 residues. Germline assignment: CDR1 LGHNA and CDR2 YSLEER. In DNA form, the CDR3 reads TGCGCCAGCAGCCCCCGGCCCGACTTCGGGGAGCTGTTTTTT. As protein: CASSPRPDFGELFF.

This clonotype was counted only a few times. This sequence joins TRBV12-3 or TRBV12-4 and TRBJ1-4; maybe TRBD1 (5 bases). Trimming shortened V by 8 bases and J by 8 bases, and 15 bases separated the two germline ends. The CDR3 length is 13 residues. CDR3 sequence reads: CASWGKMWEKLFF. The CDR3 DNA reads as TGTGCCAGCTGGGGGAAGATGTGGGAAAAACTGTTTTTT.

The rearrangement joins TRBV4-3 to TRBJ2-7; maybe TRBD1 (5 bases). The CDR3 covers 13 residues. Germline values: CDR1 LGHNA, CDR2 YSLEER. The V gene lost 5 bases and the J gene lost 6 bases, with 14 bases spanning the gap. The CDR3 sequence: CASSDHRNGEQYF. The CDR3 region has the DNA TGCGCCAGCAGCGATCACAGGAACGGCGAGCAGTACTTC.

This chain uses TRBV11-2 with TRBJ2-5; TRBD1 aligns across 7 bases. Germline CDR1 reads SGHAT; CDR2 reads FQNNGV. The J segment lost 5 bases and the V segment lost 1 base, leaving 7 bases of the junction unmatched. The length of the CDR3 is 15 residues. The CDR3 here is CASSLGTGWMETQYF. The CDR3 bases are TGTGCCAGCAGCTTAGGGACAGGTTGGATGGAGACCCAGTACTTC.

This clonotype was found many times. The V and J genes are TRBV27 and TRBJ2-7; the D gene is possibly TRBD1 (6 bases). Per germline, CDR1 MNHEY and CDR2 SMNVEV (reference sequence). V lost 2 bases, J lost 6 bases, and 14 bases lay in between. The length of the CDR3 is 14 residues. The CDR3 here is CASSLVTGTGEQYF. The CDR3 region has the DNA TGTGCCAGCAGTTTAGTTACAGGGACGGGCGAGCAGTACTTC.

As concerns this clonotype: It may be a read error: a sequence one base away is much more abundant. The CDR3 protein is CAISQETSGNQETQYF. CDR3 DNA sequence: TGTGCCATCAGCCAAGAAACTAGCGGCAACCAAGAGACCCAGTACTTC. The chain uses TRBV3-1 and TRBJ2-5; TRBD2 aligns across 8 bases. CDR1 is LGHDT and CDR2 is YNNKEL in the germline V gene (reference sequence). CDR3 size: 16 residues.

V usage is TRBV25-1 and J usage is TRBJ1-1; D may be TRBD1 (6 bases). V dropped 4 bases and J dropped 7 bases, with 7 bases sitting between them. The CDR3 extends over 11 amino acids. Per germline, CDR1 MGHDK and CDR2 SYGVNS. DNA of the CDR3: TGTGCCAGCAGTGGACAGGTTGAAGCTTTCTTT. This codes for CASSGQVEAFF.

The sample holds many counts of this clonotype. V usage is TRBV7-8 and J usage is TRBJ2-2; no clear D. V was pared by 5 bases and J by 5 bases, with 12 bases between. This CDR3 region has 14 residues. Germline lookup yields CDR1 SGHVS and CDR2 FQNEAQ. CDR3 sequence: CASSGSRATGELFF. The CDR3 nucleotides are TGTGCCAGCAGCGGCAGTCGGGCTACCGGGGAGCTGTTTTTT.

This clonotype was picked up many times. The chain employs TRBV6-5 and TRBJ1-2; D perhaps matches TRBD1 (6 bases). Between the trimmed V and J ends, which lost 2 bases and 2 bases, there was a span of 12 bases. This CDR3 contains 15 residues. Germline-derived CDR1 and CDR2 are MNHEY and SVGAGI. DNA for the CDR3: TGTGCCAGCAGTTACCTGGTGGGACACAACTATGGCTACACCTTC. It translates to CASSYLVGHNYGYTF.

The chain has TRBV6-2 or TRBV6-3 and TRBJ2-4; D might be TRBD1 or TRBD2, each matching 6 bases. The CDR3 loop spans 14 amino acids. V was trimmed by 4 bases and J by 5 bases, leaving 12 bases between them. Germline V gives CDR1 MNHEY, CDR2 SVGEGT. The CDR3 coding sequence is TGTGCCAGCAGTTTTTCGGGGGCCCAAAACATTCAGTACTTC. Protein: CASSFSGAQNIQYF.

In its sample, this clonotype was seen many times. This CDR3 reads CSARRDRAFNEQFF. The CDR3 bases are TGCAGTGCTAGGAGGGACAGGGCGTTCAATGAGCAGTTCTTC. V and J are TRBV20-1 and TRBJ2-1; 9 bases line up with TRBD1. The length of the CDR3 is 14 residues. V dropped 3 bases and J dropped 6; count of bases not matched to a gene: 6. CDR1 is DFQATT, CDR2 SNEGSKA, per germline (reference sequence).

In DNA, the CDR3 is TGTGCCAGCAGCTACCCCTACGAGCAGTACTTC. Residues: CASSYPYEQYF. The genes are TRBV7-8 and TRBJ2-7; D not resolved. V lost 4 bases and J 2 bases, leaving 3 bases between the germline ends. This CDR3 has 11 residues. The germline gives CDR1 SGHVS, CDR2 FQNEAQ.

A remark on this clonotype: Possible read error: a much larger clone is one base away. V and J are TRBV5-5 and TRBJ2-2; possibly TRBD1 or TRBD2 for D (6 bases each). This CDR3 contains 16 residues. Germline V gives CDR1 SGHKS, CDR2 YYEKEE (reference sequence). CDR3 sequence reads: CVSSPPLGGLTGELFF. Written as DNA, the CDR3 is TGTGTCAGCAGCCCACCTTTGGGGGGCCTGACCGGGGAGCTGTTTTTT.

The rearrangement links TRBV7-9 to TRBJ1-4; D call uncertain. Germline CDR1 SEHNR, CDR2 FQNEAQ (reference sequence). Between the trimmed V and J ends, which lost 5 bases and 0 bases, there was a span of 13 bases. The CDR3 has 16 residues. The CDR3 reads CASSDRRTATNEKLFF. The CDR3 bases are TGTGCCAGCAGCGACCGCCGGACGGCAACTAATGAAAAACTGTTTTTT. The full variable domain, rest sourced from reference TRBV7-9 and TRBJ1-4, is DTGVSQNPRHKITKRGQNVTFRCDPISEHNRLYWYRQTLGQGPEFLTYFQNEAQLEKSRLLSDRFSAERPKGSFSTLEIQRTEQGDSAMYLCASSDRRTATNEKLFFGSGTQLSVL.

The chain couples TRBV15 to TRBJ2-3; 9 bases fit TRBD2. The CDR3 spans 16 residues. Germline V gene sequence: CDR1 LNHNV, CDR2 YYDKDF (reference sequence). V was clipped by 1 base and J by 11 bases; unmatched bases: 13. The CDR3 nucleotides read TGTGCCACCAGCAGAGCTACCGCCCCTGTTAGCGGGGGGCAGTATTTT. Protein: CATSRATAPVSGGQYF.

CDR3 region: CASRGRDRGPYEQYF. The CDR3 nucleotides read TGTGCCAGCAGGGGACGGGACAGGGGGCCCTACGAGCAGTACTTC. This sequence joins TRBV12-3 or TRBV12-4 and TRBJ2-7; 12 nucleotides match TRBD1. The junction had 5 bases not matched to a gene; V was cut back by 6 bases and J by 2 bases. There are 15 residues in the CDR3.

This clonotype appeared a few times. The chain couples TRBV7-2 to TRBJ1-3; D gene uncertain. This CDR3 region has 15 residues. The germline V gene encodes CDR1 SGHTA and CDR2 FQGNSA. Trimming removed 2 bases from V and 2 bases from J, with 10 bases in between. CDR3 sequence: CASSLRVLAGNTIYF. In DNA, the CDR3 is TGTGCCAGCAGCTTACGGGTTTTGGCTGGAAACACCATATATTTT.

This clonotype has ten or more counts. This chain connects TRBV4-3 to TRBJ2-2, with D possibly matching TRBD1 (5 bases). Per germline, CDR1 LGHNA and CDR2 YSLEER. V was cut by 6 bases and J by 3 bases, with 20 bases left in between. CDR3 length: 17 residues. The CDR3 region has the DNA TGCGCCAGCAGGCCAAGTCTAGGGCAGGGTGACACCGGGGAGCTGTTTTTT. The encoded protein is CASRPSLGQGDTGELFF.

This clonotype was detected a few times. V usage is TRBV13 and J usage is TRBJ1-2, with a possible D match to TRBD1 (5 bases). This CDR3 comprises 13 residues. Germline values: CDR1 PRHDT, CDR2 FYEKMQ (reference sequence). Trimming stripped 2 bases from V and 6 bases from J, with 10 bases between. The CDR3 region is CASSLLGGDGYTF. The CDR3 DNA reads TGTGCCAGCAGCTTATTGGGGGGGGATGGCTACACCTTC.

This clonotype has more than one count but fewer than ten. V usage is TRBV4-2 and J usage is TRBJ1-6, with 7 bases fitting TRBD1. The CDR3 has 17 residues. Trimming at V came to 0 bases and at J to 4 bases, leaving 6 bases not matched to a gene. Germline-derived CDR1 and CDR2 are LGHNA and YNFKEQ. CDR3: CASSQDSVQGYNSPLHF. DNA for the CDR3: TGTGCCAGCAGCCAAGATAGCGTACAGGGGTATAATTCACCCCTCCACTTT.

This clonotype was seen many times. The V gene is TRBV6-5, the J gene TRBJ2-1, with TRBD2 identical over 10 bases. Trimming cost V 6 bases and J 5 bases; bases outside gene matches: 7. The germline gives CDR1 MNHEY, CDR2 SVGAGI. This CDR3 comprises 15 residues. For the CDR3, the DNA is TGTGCCAGCAGCAACCTAGCGGGGGCCAACAATGAGCAGTTCTTC. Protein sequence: CASSNLAGANNEQFF.

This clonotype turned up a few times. The CDR3 reads CASRDPDTDTQYF. The CDR3 nucleotides are TGTGCCAGCAGGGACCCAGACACAGATACGCAGTATTTT. J is TRBJ2-3 and V is TRBV12-3 or TRBV12-4; no reliable D call. This CDR3 comprises 13 residues. V gave up 6 bases and J gave up 2 bases, with 9 bases separating them.